The T cell receptor (beta chain) described here comes from a study of identical twins. Findings and limits, study-wide: Fewer insertions marked abundant cord blood beta clonotypes; young adult naive trended weakly, memory not at all. Within monozygotic twins, out-of-frame TCR alpha sharing was underestimated by the models.

Between the trimmed V and J ends, which lost 4 bases and 0 bases, there was a span of 14 bases. Germline-derived CDR1 and CDR2 are LGHNA and YSLEER. CDR3 length: 16 amino acids. A template switching step contributed a universal primer site, while unique molecular identifiers were present in the cDNA. Each CDR3 protein gets one entry after TCRdb re-called the 5' RACE reads with MiXCR. The data show 420,000 or so distinct CDR3 sequences, under 20% seen once. This clonotype has just a few counts. Its antigen remains unidentified. The sequenced sample was naive T cells sorted from blood. This TCR was recovered from a man aged 45-65 years in good health. V gene TRBV4-3 combines with J gene TRBJ2-3; D is undetermined. The chain's CDR3 is CASSLSPTSSTDTQYF. In DNA form, the CDR3 reads TGCGCCAGCAGCCTAAGTCCCACATCGAGCACAGATACGCAGTATTTT.